This T cell receptor (beta chain) comes out of a study of T cell repertoires in cytomegalovirus infection. Study-level findings and limits: HLA-C-restricted CMV-specific TCR beta clonotypes were dominant in the ex vivo response.

Note on this clonotype: Antigen: not known.

TCRdb reprocessed the reads via MiXCR and lists one record per CDR3 protein. The table includes around 750,000 distinct CDR3 sequences, roughly 33% detected once. This specimen consisted of cultured CD8+ T cells from PBMCs, obtained from culture after CMV antigen stimulation. This clonotype originated in a human donor in good health (CMV status not recorded). Some clones in this sample may be carry-over from other donors' samples.

CDR3 sequence: CASNSGQGQESGANVLTF. The CDR3 nucleotides read TGTGCCAGCAACTCTGGACAGGGGCAGGAGTCTGGGGCCAACGTCCTGACTTTC. The rearrangement joins TRBV7-9 to TRBJ2-6; 9 positions match TRBD1. The germline CDR1 and CDR2 sequences are SEHNR and FQNEAQ (reference sequence). CDR3 length: 18 amino acids. The V and J ends lost 7 bases and 1 base, in that order; junction bases with no gene match: 11.